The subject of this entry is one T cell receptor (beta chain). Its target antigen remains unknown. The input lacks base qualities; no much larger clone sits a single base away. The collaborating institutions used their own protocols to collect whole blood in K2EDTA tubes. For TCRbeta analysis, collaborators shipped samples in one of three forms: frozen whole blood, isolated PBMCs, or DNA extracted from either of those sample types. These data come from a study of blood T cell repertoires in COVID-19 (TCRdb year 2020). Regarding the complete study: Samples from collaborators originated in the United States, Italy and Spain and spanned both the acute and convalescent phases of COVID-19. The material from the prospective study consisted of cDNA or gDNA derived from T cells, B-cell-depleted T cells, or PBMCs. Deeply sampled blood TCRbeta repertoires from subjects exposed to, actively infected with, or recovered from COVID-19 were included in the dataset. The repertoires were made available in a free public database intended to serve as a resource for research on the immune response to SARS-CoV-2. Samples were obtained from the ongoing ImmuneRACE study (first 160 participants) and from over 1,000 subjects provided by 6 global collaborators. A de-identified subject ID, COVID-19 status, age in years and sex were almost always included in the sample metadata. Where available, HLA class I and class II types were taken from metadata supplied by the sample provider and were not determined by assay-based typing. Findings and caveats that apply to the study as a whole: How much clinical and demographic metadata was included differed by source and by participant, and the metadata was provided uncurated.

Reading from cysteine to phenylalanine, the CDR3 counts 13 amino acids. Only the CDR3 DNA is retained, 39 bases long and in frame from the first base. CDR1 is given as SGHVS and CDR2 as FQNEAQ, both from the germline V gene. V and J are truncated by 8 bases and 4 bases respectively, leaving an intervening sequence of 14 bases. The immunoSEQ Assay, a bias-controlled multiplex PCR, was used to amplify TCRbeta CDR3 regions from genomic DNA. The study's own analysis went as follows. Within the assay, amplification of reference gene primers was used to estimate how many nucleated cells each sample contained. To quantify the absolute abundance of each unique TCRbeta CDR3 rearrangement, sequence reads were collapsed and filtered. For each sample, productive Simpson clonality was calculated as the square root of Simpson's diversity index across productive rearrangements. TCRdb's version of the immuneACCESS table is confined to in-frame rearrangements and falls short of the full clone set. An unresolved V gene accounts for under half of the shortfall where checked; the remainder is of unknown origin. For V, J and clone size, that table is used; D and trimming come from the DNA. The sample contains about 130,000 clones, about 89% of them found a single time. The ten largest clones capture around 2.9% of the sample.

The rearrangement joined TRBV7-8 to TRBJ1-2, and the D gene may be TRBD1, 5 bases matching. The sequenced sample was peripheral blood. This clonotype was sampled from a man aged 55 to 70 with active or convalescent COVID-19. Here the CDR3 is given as CASGGGLFYGYTF. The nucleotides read TGTGCCAGCGGTGGGGGGTTATTCTATGGCTACACCTTC.